What follows are 22 T cell receptor beta chains derived from one specimen sequenced in a study of blood T cell repertoires in COVID-19. Only in-frame clones appear in the TCRdb table, and some are missing; sequencing was by immunoSEQ multiplex PCR. The sample consists of over 150,000 clones, approximately 90% of them appearing once. Sequencing input: peripheral blood. These receptors were taken from a woman in her seventies with COVID-19, enrolled during active disease.

This sequence joins TRBV15 and TRBJ1-5; D is possibly TRBD1 (5 bases). The CDR3 consists of 18 residues. Germline loops: CDR1 LNHNV, CDR2 YYDKDF (reference sequence). V was clipped by 0 bases and J by 0 bases, with 15 bases between them. CDR3 sequence: CATSRDLLGEYSNQPQHF. CDR3 coding DNA: TGTGCCACCAGCAGAGATCTTTTAGGGGAATATAGCAATCAGCCCCAGCATTTT.

V usage is TRBV19 and J usage is TRBJ1-5; possible D gene TRBD1, 6 bases. Between the trimmed V and J ends, which lost 2 bases and 11 bases, there was a span of 16 bases. CDR3 size: 14 residues. CDR1 and CDR2 from the germline V gene are LNHDA and SQIVND (reference sequence). This chain's CDR3 is CASSIYGSKGAQHF. In DNA, the CDR3 is TGTGCCAGTAGTATATATGGCAGCAAGGGGGCCCAGCATTTT.

The CDR3 sequence: CATSDWGLAGVDEQFF. CDR3 nucleotides: TGTGCCACCAGTGATTGGGGACTAGCGGGAGTTGACGAGCAGTTCTTC. This chain uses TRBV24-1 with TRBJ2-1; TRBD2 aligns across 14 bases. Germline trimming cut 2 bases from V and 10 bases from J; bases unmatched to any gene: 6. The CDR3 consists of 16 residues. Germline CDR1 KGHDR, CDR2 SFDVKD.

The chain employs TRBV28 and TRBJ1-1, with D maybe TRBD1 (5 bases). Per the germline V gene, CDR1 is MDHEN and CDR2 is SYDVKM. The length of the CDR3 is 14 residues. Trimming cost V 2 bases and J 3 bases, with 10 bases left between them. CDR3 sequence (DNA): TGTGCCAGCAGTTTACAGGGCAGGTACACTGAAGCTTTCTTT. Encoded protein: CASSLQGRYTEAFF.

This chain joins TRBV12-5 and TRBJ2-3; TRBD1 agrees at 8 bases. The CDR3 runs to 10 residues. Germline CDR1 is LGHNT and CDR2 is FRNRAP. V shed 6 bases and J 14 bases; nucleotides not matched to a gene: 4. The DNA for the CDR3 is TGTGCTAGTGGGTGGGACAGGTTGTATTTT. As protein: CASGWDRLYF.

The chain links TRBV25-1 to TRBJ2-5; 11 bases are shared with TRBD2. The CDR3 is made up of 16 amino acids. With V trimmed by 6 bases and J by 1 base, 7 bases remained unmatched. The germline V gene encodes CDR1 MGHDK and CDR2 SYGVNS. The CDR3 DNA follows: TGTGCCAGCAGCCCCCGGGGGACTAGCGGCCAAGAGACCCAGTACTTC. Its protein product is CASSPRGTSGQETQYF.

The chain employs TRBV2 and TRBJ1-1; D gene ambiguous. This CDR3 has 13 residues. Germline V gives CDR1 SNHLY, CDR2 FYNNEI. The V gene lost 6 bases and the J gene lost 2 bases, with 10 bases spanning the gap. The DNA of the CDR3 is TGTGCCAGCAGAATTCAGGTAAACACTGAAGCTTTCTTT. Translation: CASRIQVNTEAFF. Looking up the rest from reference TRBV2 and TRBJ1-1 gives the full variable domain: EPEVTQTPSHQVTQMGQEVILRCVPISNHLYFYWYRQILGQKVEFLVSFYNNEISEKSEIFDDQFSVERPDGSNFTLKIRSTKLEDSAMYFCASRIQVNTEAFFGQGTRLTVV.

V gene TRBV6-5 combines with J gene TRBJ1-2; no clear D gene. This CDR3 has 13 residues. Germline CDR1 and CDR2: MNHEY and SVGAGI. V dropped 5 bases and J dropped 7 bases, with 14 bases sitting between them. The CDR3 here is CASSPQRGTGYTF. In DNA form, the CDR3 reads TGTGCCAGCAGTCCGCAACGGGGAACTGGCTACACCTTC.

The J gene is TRBJ2-7, the V gene TRBV13, with a possible D match to TRBD1 (6 bases). The CDR3 runs 13 residues. Germline values: CDR1 PRHDT, CDR2 FYEKMQ (reference sequence). The V gene lost 8 bases and the J gene lost 9 bases, with 20 bases spanning the gap. The CDR3 coding sequence is TGTGCCAGCGGCAATTACCAGGGGTTGCTGCAGTACTTC. Translation gives CASGNYQGLLQYF.

The V and J genes are TRBV19 and TRBJ1-2, with 9 positions matching TRBD1. CDR1 is LNHDA, CDR2 SQIVND, per germline (reference sequence). The CDR3 runs 15 residues. After removal of 5 bases from V and 4 bases from J, the junction contained 8 bases not matched to a gene. This chain's CDR3 is CASSSGQGRIYGYTF. Written as DNA, the CDR3 is TGTGCCAGTAGTTCCGGACAGGGGCGGATCTATGGCTACACCTTC.

This clone was recorded once. The CDR3 DNA sequence: TGTGCCAGCAGCCAACTTGGACAGGGGGTCACTGAAGCTTTCTTT. This encodes CASSQLGQGVTEAFF. This sequence joins TRBV16 and TRBJ1-1, with 10 bases fitting TRBD1. The CDR3 sequence is 15 residues long. The V gene's germline CDR1 is KGHSY and CDR2 FQNENV. Trimming took 2 bases from V and 4 from J; bases not matched to a gene: 4.

This chain connects TRBV28 to TRBJ2-1, with D tentatively TRBD2 (5 bases). The CDR3 is 15 amino acids. CDR1 and CDR2 from the germline V gene are MDHEN and SYDVKM. The ends were cut back, 5 bases at V and 3 bases at J, with 14 bases in the middle. CDR3 region: CASSAEAGYYNEQFF. The CDR3 DNA is TGTGCCAGCAGTGCAGAGGCGGGCTACTACAATGAGCAGTTCTTC.

V and J are TRBV7-9 and TRBJ1-6, with no clear D. The V end lost 0 bases, the J end lost 7 bases, and 10 bases lay between the germline ends. Per the germline V gene, CDR1 is SEHNR and CDR2 is FQNEAQ (reference sequence). This CDR3 has 15 amino acids. As DNA, the CDR3 is TGTGCCAGCAGCTTAGCGTTAACAGCAAATTCACCCCTCCACTTT. Amino acids: CASSLALTANSPLHF.

V gene TRBV6-1 combines with J gene TRBJ1-1; maybe TRBD1 (5 bases). The CDR3 contains 14 residues. CDR1 and CDR2 from the germline V gene are MNHNS and SASEGT. V shed 1 base and J shed 6 bases, with 12 bases lying between them. The DNA for the CDR3 is TGTGCCAGCAGTGAAGTTCCTAAGGGGTCTGAAGCTTTCTTT. This codes for CASSEVPKGSEAFF.

The chain combines TRBV3-1 (or the pseudogene TRBV3-2) with TRBJ1-4; 8 nucleotides agree with TRBD1. Germline CDR1 and CDR2: LGHDT and YNNKEL (reference sequence). J was trimmed by 7 bases and V by 1 base; bases with no gene match: 5. The CDR3 loop spans 15 amino acids. CDR3 in amino acids: CASSQGQGIGEKLFF. The CDR3 region has the DNA TGTGCCAGCAGCCAAGGACAGGGGATCGGTGAAAAACTGTTTTTT.

The chain combines TRBV7-2 with TRBJ2-1; D remains ambiguous. Germline CDR1 and CDR2: SGHTA and FQGNSA. The ends were cut back, 2 bases at V and 10 bases at J, with 18 bases in the middle. The CDR3 is made up of 15 amino acids. The CDR3 DNA is TGTGCCAGCAGCTTATACGACTTCGACTCTGTCGAGCAGTTCTTC. Translation gives CASSLYDFDSVEQFF. Variable domain in full (rest from reference TRBV7-2 and TRBJ2-1): GAGVSQSPSNKVTEKGKDVELRCDPISGHTALYWYRQSLGQGLEFLIYFQGNSAPDKSGLPSDRFSAERTGGSVSTLTIQRTQQEDSAVYLCASSLYDFDSVEQFFGPGTRLTVL.

V and J are TRBV6-5 and TRBJ2-1, with 10 bases fitting TRBD2. Germline CDR1 MNHEY, CDR2 SVGAGI. Trimming took 5 bases from V and 8 from J; bases not matched to a gene: 6. There are 14 residues in the CDR3. The CDR3 coding sequence is TGTGCCAGCAGTCTAGCGGGAGACGCGGATGAGCAGTTCTTC. It codes for CASSLAGDADEQFF.

This rearrangement joins TRBV15 to TRBJ2-3; 10 bases align to TRBD1. The CDR3 sequence is 15 residues long. Per germline, CDR1 LNHNV and CDR2 YYDKDF (reference sequence). The junction had 5 bases not matched to a gene; V was cut back by 5 bases and J by 3 bases. CDR3 DNA: TGTGCCACCAGCGGACGGACAGGGGGGACAGATACGCAGTATTTT. Translation: CATSGRTGGTDTQYF. Full variable domain (rest looked up from reference TRBV15 and TRBJ2-3): DAMVIQNPRYQVTQFGKPVTLSCSQTLNHNVMYWYQQKSSQAPKLLFHYYDKDFNNEADTPDNFQSRRPNTSFCFLDIRSPGLGDTAMYLCATSGRTGGTDTQYFGPGTRLTVL.

The chain carries TRBV7-8 and TRBJ1-3, with 9 bases matching TRBD1. Per the germline V gene, CDR1 is SGHVS and CDR2 is FQNEAQ. The CDR3 consists of 17 residues. V shed 1 base and J 4 bases; nucleotides not matched to a gene: 8. The CDR3 DNA sequence: TGTGCCAGCAGCTTAGGGACAGGGGTGCGGGCAGGAAACACCATATATTTT. Protein: CASSLGTGVRAGNTIYF.

V and J are TRBV7-2 and TRBJ2-5; D possibly corresponds to TRBD1 (5 bases). V was pared by 5 bases and J by 1 base, with 11 bases between. The CDR3 totals 14 residues. In germline, CDR1 is SGHTA, CDR2 FQGNSA. CDR3 sequence (DNA): TGTGCCAGCAGCCAGGACATATTCCAAGAGACCCAGTACTTC. This encodes CASSQDIFQETQYF.

J is TRBJ1-2 and V is TRBV2, with 11 bases lining up with TRBD1. J lost 4 bases, V lost 3 bases, and 7 bases had no gene match. Germline V lookup: CDR1 SNHLY, CDR2 FYNNEI. The CDR3 has 16 residues. The CDR3 coding sequence is TGTGCCAGCAGTGAGATTTGGACAGGGGGCAGCTATGGCTACACCTTC. This codes for CASSEIWTGGSYGYTF.

J is TRBJ1-5 and V is TRBV28; D unresolved. Germline values: CDR1 MDHEN, CDR2 SYDVKM. The CDR3 covers 12 residues. Trimming took off 6 bases at V and 7 bases at J, with 10 bases between the two ends. The CDR3 nucleotides read TGTGCCAGCAGCCCCGGGAGGCAGCCCCAGCATTTT. Its protein is CASSPGRQPQHF. Variable domain in full (rest from reference TRBV28 and TRBJ1-5): DVKVTQSSRYLVKRTGEKVFLECVQDMDHENMFWYRQDPGLGLRLIYFSYDVKMKEKGDIPEGYSVSREKKERFSLILESASTNQTSMYLCASSPGRQPQHFGDGTRLSIL.